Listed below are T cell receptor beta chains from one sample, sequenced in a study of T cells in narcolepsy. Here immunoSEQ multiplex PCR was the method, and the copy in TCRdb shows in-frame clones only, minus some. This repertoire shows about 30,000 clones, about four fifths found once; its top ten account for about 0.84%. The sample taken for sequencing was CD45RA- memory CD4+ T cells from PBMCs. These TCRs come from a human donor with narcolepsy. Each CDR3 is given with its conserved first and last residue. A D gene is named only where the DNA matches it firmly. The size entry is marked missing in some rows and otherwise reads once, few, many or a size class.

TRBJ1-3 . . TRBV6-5 CASSRDSGNTIYF TGTGCCAGCAGTAGAGACTCTGGAAACACCATATATTTT
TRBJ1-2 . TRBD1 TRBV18 CASSPQGAGGYTF TGTGCCAGCTCACCACAGGGGGCTGGTGGCTACACCTTC
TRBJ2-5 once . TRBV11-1 CASSPGVQETQYF TGTGCCAGCAGCCCCGGGGTTCAAGAGACCCAGTACTTC
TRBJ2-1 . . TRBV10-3 CAISDGTGLSPASSYNEQFF TGTGCCATCAGTGACGGGACCGGGCTTTCCCCCGCGAGCTCCTACAATGAGCAGTTCTTC
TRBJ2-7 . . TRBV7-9 CASSLGPGSNEQYF TGTGCCAGCAGCTTAGGACCGGGCTCCAACGAGCAGTACTTC
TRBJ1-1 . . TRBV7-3 CASSVDPSATEAFF TGTGCCAGCAGCGTAGACCCATCGGCCACTGAAGCTTTCTTT
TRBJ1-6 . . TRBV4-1 CASSHPGRGSPLHF TGCGCCAGCAGCCACCCTGGGCGGGGATCGCCCCTCCACTTT
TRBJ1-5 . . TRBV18 CASSPVWEGGNQPQHF TGTGCCAGCTCACCCGTCTGGGAGGGGGGCAATCAGCCCCAGCATTTT
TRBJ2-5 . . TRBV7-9 CASSFTGRSGEAQYF TGTGCCAGCAGCTTTACAGGGCGGTCGGGAGAGGCCCAGTACTTC
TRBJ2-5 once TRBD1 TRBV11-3 CASSSSGGLFQETQYF TGTGCCAGCAGCTCGTCAGGGGGCCTCTTCCAAGAGACCCAGTACTTC
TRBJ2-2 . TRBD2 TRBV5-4 CASSFSGGATGELFF TGTGCCAGCAGCTTCTCGGGGGGAGCAACCGGGGAGCTGTTTTTT
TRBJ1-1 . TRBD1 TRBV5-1 CASSLEGQFNTEAFF TGCGCCAGCAGCTTGGAGGGACAGTTTAACACTGAAGCTTTCTTT
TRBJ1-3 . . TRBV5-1 CASSLAGVSGGNTIYF TGCGCCAGCAGCTTGGCCGGGGTTTCGGGAGGAAACACCATATATTTT
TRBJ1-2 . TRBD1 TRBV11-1 CASSTPTGEVGYTF TGTGCCAGCAGCACCCCCACAGGGGAGGTAGGCTACACCTTC
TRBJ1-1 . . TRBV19 CASSKGRQGMGYGEAFF TGTGCCAGTAGTAAGGGAAGGCAGGGGATGGGATATGGTGAAGCTTTCTTT
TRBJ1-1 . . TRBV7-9 CASSPVRAEAFF TGTGCCAGCAGCCCCGTCAGGGCTGAAGCTTTCTTT
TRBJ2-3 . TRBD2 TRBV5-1 CASSRGTSGDYTQYF TGCGCCAGCAGCAGAGGGACTAGCGGGGACTATACGCAGTATTTT
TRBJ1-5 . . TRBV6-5 CASSISGRASEPQHF TGTGCCAGCAGTATCTCCGGGAGGGCCTCAGAACCCCAGCATTTT
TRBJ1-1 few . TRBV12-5 CASALREPNTEAFF TGTGCTAGTGCCCTACGAGAGCCGAACACTGAAGCTTTCTTT